Described below is a single TCR beta chain sequence and its context. The CDR3 is 17 amino acids. Trimming took 3 bases from V and 0 from J; bases not matched to a gene: 8. The germline gives CDR1 LNHDA, CDR2 SQIVND (reference sequence). Enrolled through a virtual design, the participants were between 18 and 89 years of age and came from about two dozen US areas. Clinical history as reported by participants underpinned cohort assignment. This sample stems from a study of blood T cell repertoires in COVID-19. Whole-study context: COVID-19 samples, acute and convalescent, were from the United States, Italy and Spain. Sources were T cells, B-cell-depleted T cells, or PBMCs; the material itself was cDNA or gDNA.

Data came from immunoSEQ multiplex PCR; TCRdb stores just in-frame clones and leaves some out. Of 150,000 or so clones detected, 87% appear once; the ten largest clones hold roughly 1.2%. Sample: PBMCs or T cells enriched from blood (not recorded which). The clonotype was recovered from a human donor with acute COVID-19. The donor label of this sample is uncertain. The chain links TRBV19 to TRBJ2-5, with TRBD2 matching 9 bases. Written as DNA, the CDR3 is TGTGCCAGTAGTATTTTGGCGGGGGGGCAGTACCAAGAGACCCAGTACTTC. It specifies CASSILAGGQYQETQYF.